Listed here are 18 T cell receptor beta chains from one sample, sequenced in a study of T-cell memory formation after mild COVID-19. TCRdb redid the calling of the 5' RACE reads with MiXCR, one entry per CDR3 protein. Here the sample spans 280,000 or so distinct CDR3 sequences, approximately 7.6% being singletons. Sequencing used PBMCs or a T cell subset sorted from them (not recorded which). All receptors derive from a young man who had mild COVID-19 (a few samples of this study predate the infection). Cell type and time point are not known.

The chain couples TRBV10-1 to TRBJ2-3; 8 positions match TRBD2. This CDR3 spans 14 amino acids. Trimming at V came to 4 bases and at J to 4 bases, leaving 4 bases not matched to a gene. Looked up from germline, CDR1 is WNHNN and CDR2 is SYGVQD (reference sequence). The CDR3 sequence is CASSGTSSADTQYF. The CDR3 region has the DNA TGCGCCAGCAGTGGGACTAGCAGCGCAGATACGCAGTATTTT.

The CDR3 protein is CASGGGYEQYF. In nucleotides, the CDR3 is TGTGCCAGCGGCGGGGGATACGAGCAGTACTTC. The gene calls are TRBV27 and TRBJ2-7; 7 bases are a match to TRBD2. The CDR3 has 11 amino acids. The germline gives CDR1 MNHEY, CDR2 SMNVEV (reference sequence). V dropped 8 bases and J dropped 4; count of bases not matched to a gene: 2.

This clonotype has a count of ten or more. The chain is built from TRBV7-9 and TRBJ2-2; 7 positions agree with TRBD1. CDR1 is SEHNR, CDR2 FQNEAQ, per germline (reference sequence). The CDR3 totals 13 residues. The ends lost 10 bases at V and 2 bases at J; junction bases unmatched: 4. For the CDR3, the DNA is TGTGCCACTGGGACAGATAACACCGGGGAGCTGTTTTTT. Amino acid sequence: CATGTDNTGELFF.

The chain has TRBV27 and TRBJ2-3; D is possibly TRBD2 (5 bases). This CDR3 spans 15 amino acids. The germline V gene encodes CDR1 MNHEY and CDR2 SMNVEV (reference sequence). Trimming shortened V by 5 bases and J by 1 base, and 13 bases separated the two germline ends. The CDR3 spells CASSPTRVGTDTQYF. The CDR3 region has the DNA TGTGCCAGCAGTCCTACTAGGGTCGGCACAGATACGCAGTATTTT.

The sample holds a few counts of this clonotype. The chain joins TRBV5-5 to TRBJ2-7; weak D call: TRBD1 (6 bases). This CDR3 has 14 residues. The germline gives CDR1 SGHKS, CDR2 YYEKEE (reference sequence). The ends were cut back, 0 bases at V and 1 base at J, with 8 bases in the middle. CDR3 sequence (DNA): TGTGCCAGCAGCTTGGCCAGGGGTTCCTACGAGCAGTACGTC. Translating gives CASSLARGSYEQYV.

This clonotype turned up a few times. CDR3 region: CSVVYGPHLTGELFF. The CDR3 coding sequence is TGCAGCGTTGTGTACGGACCCCATCTCACCGGGGAGCTGTTTTTT. The chain combines TRBV29-1 with TRBJ2-2, with unresolved D. CDR3 length equals 15 residues. Trimming removed 4 bases at V and 4 bases at J, with 16 bases between. The germline V gene encodes CDR1 SQVTM and CDR2 ANQGSEA.

The table lists this clonotype with a few counts. V and J are TRBV5-1 and TRBJ2-1; 9 positions agree with TRBD1. The CDR3 consists of 19 residues. The J segment lost 2 bases and the V segment lost 0 bases, leaving 12 bases of the junction unmatched. Germline CDR1 and CDR2: SGHRS and YFSETQ. This CDR3 is CASSLGIVEQGATYNEQFF. The CDR3 DNA is TGCGCCAGCAGCTTGGGGATTGTCGAACAGGGGGCCACCTACAATGAGCAGTTCTTC.

The chain joins TRBV12-3 or TRBV12-4 to TRBJ2-3; D possibly corresponds to TRBD2 (5 bases). The germline V and J ends were trimmed by 4 bases and 9 bases, with 11 bases remaining between them. This CDR3 comprises 12 residues. The DNA for the CDR3 is TGTGCCAGCAGTTCCCCTCCGGGGACGCAGTATTTT. Translated, it gives CASSSPPGTQYF.

This clonotype has a handful of counts. The genes are TRBV29-1 and TRBJ1-1; tentatively, D is TRBD1 (6 bases). V was trimmed by 7 bases and J by 0 bases, leaving 18 bases between them. Germline CDR1 is SQVTM and CDR2 is ANQGSEA. The CDR3 has 15 residues. The CDR3 nucleotides read TGCAGCGCTGGGGGGACATCCGGGATGAACACTGAAGCTTTCTTT. It specifies CSAGGTSGMNTEAFF.

This clonotype showed up just a few times. This chain connects TRBV6-5 to TRBJ1-5; TRBD1 aligns across 10 bases. V shed 2 bases and J 6 bases; nucleotides not matched to a gene: 1. Germline V gene lookup returns CDR1 MNHEY and CDR2 SVGAGI. The CDR3 is made up of 14 amino acids. CDR3 in DNA: TGTGCCAGCAGTTACGGGACAGGGGTTCAGCCCCAGCATTTT. It yields the protein CASSYGTGVQPQHF.

The rearrangement joins TRBV5-1 to TRBJ1-6; 10 bases align to TRBD1. The CDR3 runs to 14 residues. Trimming took 7 bases from V and 10 from J; bases not matched to a gene: 8. Germline V gene data show CDR1 as SGHRS and CDR2 as YFSETQ. CDR3 sequence (DNA): TGCGCCAGCGGCCCGGGACAGGGGAGATCACCCCTCCACTTT. Translating it yields CASGPGQGRSPLHF.

The chain has TRBV15 and TRBJ2-3; 11 positions match TRBD2. V shed 1 base, J shed 4 bases, and the junction held 1 base outside the gene matches. Per the germline V gene, CDR1 is LNHNV and CDR2 is YYDKDF (reference sequence). The CDR3 is 15 amino acids. CDR3 coding DNA: TGTGCCACCAGCAGAGCTAGCGGGGGGCCAGATACGCAGTATTTT. It codes for CATSRASGGPDTQYF.

The chain recombines TRBV28 with TRBJ2-2, with D tentatively TRBD1 (5 bases). Germline V CDR1 and CDR2: MDHEN, SYDVKM. V was shortened by 7 bases and J by 8 bases, with 11 bases between the two germline ends. CDR3 size: 12 residues. Here the CDR3 reads CASKWGGGELFF. For the CDR3, the DNA is TGTGCCAGCAAGTGGGGCGGAGGGGAGCTGTTTTTT.

This clonotype turned up a few times. DNA of the CDR3: TGCGCCAGCAGCTTGGGTTCAGGCAACACTGAAGCTTTCTTT. It specifies CASSLGSGNTEAFF. The chain has TRBV5-1 and TRBJ1-1; no clear D gene. The CDR3 is 14 residues long. Trimming shortened V by 0 bases and J by 2 bases, and 8 bases separated the two germline ends. The germline CDR1 and CDR2 sequences are SGHRS and YFSETQ.

The rearrangement links TRBV12-3 or TRBV12-4 to TRBJ1-1; 8 bases line up with TRBD1. The ends lost 2 bases at V and 1 base at J; junction bases unmatched: 3. This CDR3 has 15 amino acids. CDR3 in DNA: TGTGCCAGCAGTTTAACAGGGGGATGGAACACTGAAGCTTTCTTT. As protein: CASSLTGGWNTEAFF.

This clonotype was detected a few times. This chain uses TRBV28 with TRBJ2-3; a weak D match, TRBD2 (5 bases). Germline assignment: CDR1 MDHEN and CDR2 SYDVKM. The CDR3 runs 12 residues. Trimming shortened V by 7 bases and J by 6 bases, and 11 bases separated the two germline ends. Here the CDR3 DNA reads TGTGCCAGCACCGGGTCGGGGGATACGCAGTATTTT. Its translation is CASTGSGDTQYF. Full variable domain (missing parts from reference TRBV28 and TRBJ2-3): DVKVTQSSRYLVKRTGEKVFLECVQDMDHENMFWYRQDPGLGLRLIYFSYDVKMKEKGDIPEGYSVSREKKERFSLILESASTNQTSMYLCASTGSGDTQYFGPGTRLTVL.

This clonotype showed up many times. This chain links TRBV4-1 with TRBJ1-3, with D perhaps TRBD1 (5 bases). V gave up 4 bases and J gave up 2 bases, with 9 bases separating them. Germline V gene data show CDR1 as MGHRA and CDR2 as YSYEKL. The CDR3 contains 14 residues. This CDR3 reads CASSRGSAGNTIYF. As DNA, the CDR3 is TGCGCCAGCAGCCGGGGCTCAGCTGGAAACACCATATATTTT.

CDR3 coding DNA: TGTGCCAGCAGCTTAGCGGTCCAGGGAAGGTACGAGCAGTACTTC. Its translation is CASSLAVQGRYEQYF. This sequence joins TRBV7-9 and TRBJ2-7, with D tentatively TRBD1 (5 bases). Germline V gene sequence: CDR1 SEHNR, CDR2 FQNEAQ (reference sequence). Trimming stripped 0 bases from V and 4 bases from J, with 13 bases between. The CDR3 length is 15 residues.